The entry below describes one T cell receptor beta chain. Antigen: not known. Time point reported: week 47, end of study. It was 300 ug of mutant IDH1 20-mer peptide that made up each vaccine dose, given with topical imiquimod. These data come from a study of a mutant IDH1 vaccine in newly diagnosed glioma. On the study more broadly: Either 4-6 weeks after radiotherapy alone or alongside temozolomide, vaccination was begun. Patients previously underwent radiotherapy, temozolomide, or both, and most underwent both.

TCRdb's table, derived via immunoSEQ multiplex PCR, lists solely in-frame clones and lacks some. The table includes around 30,000 clones, just under 90% detected once. Study conclusions and caveats: A vaccine-induced immune response developed in roughly 93% of the patients.

This CDR3 contains 13 residues. Looked up from germline, CDR1 is SGHNT and CDR2 is YYREEE (reference sequence). V lost 5 bases, J lost 0 bases, and 8 bases lay in between. The V call is TRBV5-4, the J call TRBJ1-1; D remains unclear. This TCR came from a woman aged 30 to 39 with glioma. The sequencing used PBMCs, collected from a glioma patient whose treatment included an IDH1 peptide vaccine. DNA of the CDR3: TGTGCCAGCAGTTCGTACCTGAACACTGAAGCTTTCTTT. Amino acid sequence: CASSSYLNTEAFF.